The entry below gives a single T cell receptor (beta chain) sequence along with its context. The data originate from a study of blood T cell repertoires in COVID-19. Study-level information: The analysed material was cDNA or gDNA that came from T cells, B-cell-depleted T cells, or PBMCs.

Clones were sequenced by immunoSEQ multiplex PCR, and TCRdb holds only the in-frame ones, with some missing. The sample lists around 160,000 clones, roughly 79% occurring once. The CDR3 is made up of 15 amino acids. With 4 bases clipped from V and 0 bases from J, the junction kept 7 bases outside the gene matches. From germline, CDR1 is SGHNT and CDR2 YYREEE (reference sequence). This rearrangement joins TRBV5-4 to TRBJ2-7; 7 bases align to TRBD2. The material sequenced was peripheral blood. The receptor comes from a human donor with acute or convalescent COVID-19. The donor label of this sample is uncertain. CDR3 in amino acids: CASSHSSGSSYEQYF. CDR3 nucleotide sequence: TGTGCCAGCAGCCATTCTAGCGGTAGCTCCTACGAGCAGTACTTC.